The T cell receptor beta chain under discussion was sequenced for a study of blood T cell repertoires in COVID-19. Study background: From T cells, B-cell-depleted T cells, or PBMCs came the material, which was cDNA or gDNA.

Looked up from germline, CDR1 is SEHNR and CDR2 is FQNEAQ (reference sequence). Losses at the gene ends were 6 bases for V and 4 bases for J; bases not matched to a gene: 12. CDR3 size: 17 residues. As handled by the study authors: Amplification of reference gene primers provided the estimated nucleated cell counts. The data were produced by immunoSEQ multiplex PCR, yet TCRdb's version contains in-frame clones alone and is incomplete. That table is the source of V, J and clone size, and D and trimming were worked out from the DNA. This sample has over 40,000 clones, with about 83% found just once. The receptor was derived from a man in his forties or fifties with acute or convalescent COVID-19. Material for sequencing was peripheral blood. The chain has TRBV7-9 and TRBJ2-3; the match to TRBD2 covers 11 bases. CDR3 nucleotide sequence: TGTGCCAGCAGACAGAAGTACGTGGGACTAGCGGCAGATACGCAGTATTTT. Translation gives CASRQKYVGLAADTQYF.